These 29 T cell receptor beta chains came from one sample sequenced in a study of post-analysis software for immune sequencing data. Tagging with unique molecular identifiers was a feature of the TCR beta cDNA libraries. In TCRdb, the PCR reads were re-called with MiXCR into one record per CDR3 protein. Of 500,000 to 600,000 distinct CDR3 sequences in the sample, about 40% are singletons; the top ten hold about 1.5%. No antigen is known for these receptors. Study conclusions and caveats: Five or six TRBV segments appeared more often in patients than in controls, and TRBV5-6, TRBV5-1 and TRBV20-1 were among these.

The sequenced material came from blood. The receptors were gathered from a girl aged 5-17 years with multiple sclerosis.

The CDR3 DNA follows: TGTGCCAGCAGATCACAAGGCTACACTGAAGCTTTCTTT. It yields the protein CASRSQGYTEAFF. The genes are TRBV12-3 or TRBV12-4 and TRBJ1-1; D is undetermined. There are 13 residues in the CDR3. The ends were cut back, 6 bases at V and 3 bases at J, with 11 bases in the middle.

This clonotype turned up a few times. The chain's CDR3 is CASSSPGGHNYGYTF. The CDR3 coding sequence is TGTGCCAGCAGTTCCCCCGGCGGTCATAACTATGGCTACACCTTC. The chain combines TRBV28 with TRBJ1-2; D is ambiguous. The V and J ends lost 4 bases and 1 base respectively, with 13 bases between them. Germline V CDR1 and CDR2: MDHEN, SYDVKM. The CDR3 length is 15 residues.

This clonotype was detected once. This chain joins TRBV20-1 and TRBJ1-2; D might be TRBD1 (6 bases). This CDR3 has 15 amino acids. CDR1 DFQATT and CDR2 SNEGSKA come from the germline V gene (reference sequence). The germline V and J ends were trimmed by 5 bases and 4 bases, with 20 bases remaining between them. CDR3 nucleotide sequence: TGCAGTGCTCAAGAGGGGGGGAGTAAAGTCTATGGCTACACCTTC. Protein product: CSAQEGGSKVYGYTF.

In its sample, this clonotype was seen a few times. The chain has TRBV6-5 and TRBJ2-7, with a weak D call TRBD1 (6 bases). Trimming cost V 0 bases and J 2 bases, with 11 bases left between them. The germline V gene encodes CDR1 MNHEY and CDR2 SVGAGI. This CDR3 is built from 15 residues. The CDR3 here is CASSYSPGETYEQYF. CDR3 in DNA: TGTGCCAGCAGTTACTCTCCAGGGGAAACCTACGAGCAGTACTTC.

This chain links TRBV12-3 or TRBV12-4 with TRBJ2-4; D is unclear. The CDR3 runs to 16 residues. The V and J ends lost 6 bases and 5 bases respectively, with 20 bases between them. The CDR3 DNA follows: TGTGCCAGCAGGTCTACAGCCTCCACTCCAGAAAACATTCAGTACTTC. This codes for CASRSTASTPENIQYF.

The rearrangement uses TRBV5-1 and TRBJ2-7; D is uncertain. From germline, CDR1 is SGHRS and CDR2 YFSETQ. The CDR3 runs 14 residues. V lost 5 bases to trimming and J lost 3 bases, with 15 bases between them. The DNA of the CDR3 is TGCGCCAGCAGTTCGGAGTACCCGGGCTACGAGCAGTACTTC. Translating gives CASSSEYPGYEQYF.

The genes are TRBV7-8 and TRBJ1-2; 7 bases align to TRBD1. Germline V gives CDR1 SGHVS, CDR2 FQNEAQ. J gave up 7 bases and V 6 bases, and 8 bases lay outside the gene matches. This CDR3 spans 13 amino acids. The DNA for the CDR3 is TGTGCCAGCAGGTCACAGGGGTACGGTGGCTACACCTTC. Its protein is CASRSQGYGGYTF. The whole variable domain, filled in from reference TRBV7-8 and TRBJ1-2, reads GAGVSQSPRYKVAKRGQDVALRCDPISGHVSLFWYQQALGQGPEFLTYFQNEAQLDKSGLPSDRFFAERPEGSVSTLKIQRTQQEDSAVYLCASRSQGYGGYTFGSGTRLTVV.

This rearrangement joins TRBV10-3 to TRBJ2-3, with 8 bases that match TRBD2. With 5 bases clipped from V and 6 bases from J, the junction kept 10 bases outside the gene matches. Germline assignment: CDR1 ENHRY and CDR2 SYGVKD. CDR3 length: 15 amino acids. The CDR3 region has the DNA TGTGCCATCAGTCGGGCAGCGGGAGAAACGGATACGCAGTATTTT. It encodes CAISRAAGETDTQYF.

The chain has TRBV19 and TRBJ2-7; D possibly corresponds to TRBD1 (5 bases). The CDR3 loop spans 11 amino acids. V lost 10 bases and J 7 bases, leaving 14 bases between the germline ends. Per the germline V gene, CDR1 is LNHDA and CDR2 is SQIVND (reference sequence). The DNA of the CDR3 is TGTGCCAATACCGATAGACAGGAGCAGTACTTC. Translation: CANTDRQEQYF.

This rearrangement joins TRBV5-1 to TRBJ2-7; 7 bases fit TRBD1. This CDR3 is built from 15 residues. CDR1 is SGHRS, CDR2 YFSETQ, per germline. V was pared by 7 bases and J by 0 bases, with 10 bases of the junction left unmatched. CDR3 coding DNA: TGCGCCAGCTTCCCGGGCTGGGACAGCTCCTACGAGCAGTACTTC. Its translation: CASFPGWDSSYEQYF.

This chain uses TRBV27 with TRBJ2-3, with 7 bases identical to TRBD1. V was clipped by 7 bases and J by 4 bases; unmatched bases: 8. The CDR3 totals 14 residues. Germline-derived CDR1 and CDR2 are MNHEY and SMNVEV (reference sequence). The CDR3 is CASTHRGLADTQYF. The CDR3 DNA sequence: TGTGCCAGCACCCACAGGGGATTGGCAGATACGCAGTATTTT.

This chain links TRBV20-1 with TRBJ1-2, with 9 positions matching TRBD1. Germline loops: CDR1 DFQATT, CDR2 SNEGSKA (reference sequence). V lost 4 bases and J lost 4; bases outside the gene matches: 7. The CDR3 length is 14 residues. CDR3 in amino acids: CSAKGGQGSYGYTF. The DNA of the CDR3 is TGCAGTGCTAAGGGGGGACAGGGCTCCTATGGCTACACCTTC.

This clonotype occurred a few times. The chain uses TRBV12-3 or TRBV12-4 and TRBJ2-5; possibly TRBD1 for D (5 bases). The V end lost 5 bases, the J end lost 4 bases, and 17 bases lay between the germline ends. The CDR3 is made up of 15 amino acids. The CDR3 loop reads CASSTHLLGPETQYF. CDR3 DNA: TGTGCCAGCAGTACCCACCTATTGGGGCCAGAGACCCAGTACTTC.

The CDR3, as DNA: TGTGCCAGCAGCCCGGGGGTAGGTTCTGAGCAGTTCTTC. It encodes CASSPGVGSEQFF. This chain connects TRBV7-9 to TRBJ2-1, with D tentatively TRBD2 (6 bases). The length of the CDR3 is 13 residues. Germline V gives CDR1 SEHNR, CDR2 FQNEAQ (reference sequence). V was clipped by 5 bases and J by 9 bases, with 14 bases between them. The full variable domain, with the rest looked up from reference TRBV7-9 and TRBJ2-1, is DTGVSQNPRHKITKRGQNVTFRCDPISEHNRLYWYRQTLGQGPEFLTYFQNEAQLEKSRLLSDRFSAERPKGSFSTLEIQRTEQGDSAMYLCASSPGVGSEQFFGPGTRLTVL.

This clonotype was found a few times. The J gene is TRBJ2-5, the V gene TRBV5-6, with 12 bases identical to TRBD1. The J call may be incorrect, as the DNA end agrees better with TRBJ2-4. Germline V gene sequence: CDR1 SGHDT, CDR2 YYEEEE. This CDR3 has 16 amino acids. The CDR3: CASSLLGQGALNIQYF. CDR3 nucleotide sequence: TGTGCCAGCAGCTTGTTGGGACAGGGGGCGTTGAACATTCAGTACTTC.

This clonotype was observed a handful of times. The V call is TRBV5-8, the J call TRBJ1-2, with 8 positions matching TRBD1. There are 14 residues in the CDR3. Per the germline V gene, CDR1 is SGHTS and CDR2 is YDEGEE. Trimming took 4 bases from V and 9 from J; bases not matched to a gene: 11. CDR3 amino acids: CASSDGTGGHRYTF. The CDR3 DNA reads TGTGCCAGCAGCGATGGGACAGGAGGTCATCGCTACACCTTC.

The chain carries TRBV3-1 and TRBJ2-3; tentatively, D is TRBD2 (6 bases). The CDR3 has 15 residues. Germline assignment: CDR1 LGHDT and CDR2 YNNKEL (reference sequence). V was shortened by 0 bases and J by 5 bases, with 12 bases between the two germline ends. The CDR3: CASSQDGTGGDTQYF. In nucleotides, the CDR3 is TGTGCCAGCAGCCAAGACGGGACCGGGGGAGATACGCAGTATTTT.

V gene TRBV20-1 combines with J gene TRBJ1-1, with TRBD1 matching 8 bases. Germline CDR1 reads DFQATT; CDR2 reads SNEGSKA (reference sequence). Trimming cost V 6 bases and J 3 bases; bases outside gene matches: 6. The CDR3 is 13 residues long. In DNA form, the CDR3 reads TGCAGTGCCCGGACAGGGAGGGACACTGAAGCTTTCTTT. Its protein product is CSARTGRDTEAFF.

The chain couples TRBV12-3 or TRBV12-4 to TRBJ2-7; TRBD1 matches at 7 bases. Trimming at V came to 1 base and at J to 9 bases, leaving 9 bases not matched to a gene. The CDR3 runs to 14 residues. CDR3: CASSLGLGGKGQYF. CDR3 nucleotides: TGTGCCAGCAGTTTAGGGCTAGGGGGCAAAGGGCAGTACTTC.

A remark on this clonotype: Sequence at one end of the junction differs from germline and may be a read error. The V and J genes are TRBV6-5 and TRBJ2-1; D possibly corresponds to TRBD1 (7 bases). This CDR3 contains 12 residues. Germline CDR1 is MNHEY and CDR2 is SVGAGI. The CDR3 sequence is CASSSRGAERFF. CDR3 DNA sequence: TGTGCCAGCAGTTCCAGGGGGGCCGAGCGGTTCTTC.

This clonotype has a handful of counts. The chain uses TRBV19 and TRBJ2-1; D assignment may be TRBD1 or TRBD2 (5 bases each). Germline V gene lookup returns CDR1 LNHDA and CDR2 SQIVND (reference sequence). V was cut by 4 bases and J by 3 bases, with 16 bases left in between. CDR3 length: 16 amino acids. CDR3 amino acids: CASSTLPGTYYNEQFF. The DNA for the CDR3 is TGTGCCAGTAGTACTCTCCCCGGGACGTACTACAATGAGCAGTTCTTC.

In its sample, this clonotype was seen a few times. The J gene is TRBJ2-1, the V gene TRBV20-1; either TRBD1 or TRBD2 may fit D (5 bases each). The CDR3 runs to 13 residues. Germline V gene sequence: CDR1 DFQATT, CDR2 SNEGSKA (reference sequence). V gave up 5 bases and J gave up 0 bases, with 8 bases separating them. CDR3 region: CSAPRGSYNEQFF. The CDR3 DNA reads TGCAGTGCTCCGAGGGGCTCCTACAATGAGCAGTTCTTC.

V gene TRBV30 combines with J gene TRBJ1-2, with D possibly TRBD1 on 6 matching bases. The CDR3 consists of 14 residues. V was clipped by 4 bases and J by 6 bases, with 18 bases between them. CDR1 and CDR2 from the germline V gene are GTSNPN and SVGIG (reference sequence). This CDR3 is CAWNELQGRHGYTF. CDR3 in DNA: TGTGCCTGGAATGAGTTACAGGGACGGCATGGCTACACCTTC. Supplemented by reference TRBV30 and TRBJ1-2, the full variable domain reads SQTIHQWPATLVQPVGSPLSLECTVEGTSNPNLYWYRQAAGRGLQLLFYSVGIGQISSEVPQNLSASRPQDRQFILSSKKLLLSDSGFYLCAWNELQGRHGYTFGSGTRLTVV.

The rearrangement joins TRBV5-1 to TRBJ1-5; D might be TRBD1 (6 bases). Germline loops: CDR1 SGHRS, CDR2 YFSETQ. Between the trimmed V and J ends, which lost 5 bases and 0 bases, there was a span of 9 bases. The CDR3 has 14 residues. CDR3 in DNA: TGCGCCAGCAGTGCAGGGGATAGCAATCAGCCCCAGCATTTT. Its protein product is CASSAGDSNQPQHF.

The V call is TRBV7-9, the J call TRBJ2-7, with D possibly being TRBD1 or TRBD2 (5 bases each). The CDR3 covers 14 residues. V was pared by 8 bases and J by 4 bases, with 18 bases between. CDR1 is SEHNR, CDR2 FQNEAQ, per germline (reference sequence). Here the CDR3 reads CASGPKGREYEQYF. CDR3 in DNA: TGTGCCAGCGGTCCCAAAGGCAGGGAGTACGAGCAGTACTTC.

This clonotype was detected only a few times. In nucleotides, the CDR3 is TGCAGTGCTGGGACTAGCGGGAGGGATGAGCAGTTCTTC. Its translation is CSAGTSGRDEQFF. The genes are TRBV20-1 and TRBJ2-1; 16 positions match TRBD2. V dropped 5 bases and J dropped 8; count of bases not matched to a gene: 0. CDR3 length equals 13 residues. The germline CDR1 and CDR2 sequences are DFQATT and SNEGSKA (reference sequence).

This clonotype was seen more than once but under ten times. This sequence joins TRBV12-3 or TRBV12-4 and TRBJ2-7; TRBD2 agrees at 7 bases. V lost 6 bases, J lost 4 bases, and 9 bases stayed unmatched. The CDR3 has 14 residues. Here the CDR3 reads CASSPRRGGYEQYF. CDR3 nucleotides: TGTGCCAGCAGCCCGAGGAGGGGAGGGTACGAGCAGTACTTC.

The chain's CDR3 is CASKLAGGRPDTQYF. In DNA, the CDR3 is TGTGCCAGCAAATTAGCGGGAGGTCGTCCAGATACGCAGTATTTT. The chain carries TRBV11-3 and TRBJ2-3; 10 nucleotides line up with TRBD2. J gave up 4 bases and V 7 bases, and 8 bases lay outside the gene matches. CDR1 and CDR2 (germline): SGHNT, YENEEA. The CDR3 consists of 15 residues.

J is TRBJ1-2 and V is TRBV5-1; tentatively, D is TRBD1 (6 bases). This CDR3 is built from 15 residues. Germline V lookup: CDR1 SGHRS, CDR2 YFSETQ. With 0 bases removed from V and 6 bases from J, the gap between germline ends came to 15 bases. CDR3 loop: CASSLGRDRFHGYTF. CDR3 nucleotides: TGCGCCAGCAGCTTGGGACGAGACAGGTTCCATGGCTACACCTTC.